A single sample is the source of the 4 T cell receptor beta chains below, sequenced in a study of blood T cells in healthy people across ages. Primed by a sample-barcoded 5' primer and a J-beta primer mix, a second PCR proceeded for about 6 to 12 cycles. TCRdb re-analysed the 5' RACE reads in MiXCR, keeping a single row per CDR3 protein. The sample carries 750,000 or so distinct CDR3 sequences, roughly 25% recorded once. These data also formed part of another study, on T cells of mothers and their children.

The sequencing input was blood. The origin of the receptors is a boy aged 10-17 years in good health.

The chain uses TRBV7-2 and TRBJ2-7, with D perhaps TRBD2 (6 bases). CDR3 size: 15 residues. Germline lookup yields CDR1 SGHTA and CDR2 FQGNSA. V was shortened by 3 bases and J by 0 bases, with 12 bases between the two germline ends. The CDR3 nucleotides read TGTGCCAGCAGCTTCGGGGGACTTCACTCCTACGAGCAGTACTTC. Translating it yields CASSFGGLHSYEQYF.

This chain links TRBV6-5 with TRBJ2-3; D is unresolved. The germline V and J ends were trimmed by 2 bases and 1 base, with 13 bases remaining between them. Germline V CDR1 and CDR2: MNHEY, SVGAGI. CDR3 size: 16 residues. This CDR3 reads CASSYAERRGTDTQYF. DNA for the CDR3: TGTGCCAGCAGTTACGCTGAACGCCGGGGCACAGATACGCAGTATTTT.

This chain links TRBV7-9 with TRBJ2-3; TRBD2 aligns across 9 bases. J was trimmed by 3 bases and V by 4 bases; bases with no gene match: 5. From germline, CDR1 is SEHNR and CDR2 FQNEAQ (reference sequence). CDR3 length: 15 amino acids. CDR3 nucleotides: TGTGCCAGCAGCTCCGGGACTAGCCTAACAGATACGCAGTATTTT. It encodes CASSSGTSLTDTQYF.

This clonotype was counted a single time. The chain has TRBV7-8 and TRBJ1-4, with TRBD1 identical over 7 bases. Per the germline V gene, CDR1 is SGHVS and CDR2 is FQNEAQ. The V and J ends lost 1 base and 7 bases, in that order; junction bases with no gene match: 15. CDR3 size: 18 residues. The CDR3 coding sequence is TGTGCCAGCAGCTTAGTGAGAGACAGGGTCCCTCTGGTTGAAAAACTGTTTTTT. Protein product: CASSLVRDRVPLVEKLFF.